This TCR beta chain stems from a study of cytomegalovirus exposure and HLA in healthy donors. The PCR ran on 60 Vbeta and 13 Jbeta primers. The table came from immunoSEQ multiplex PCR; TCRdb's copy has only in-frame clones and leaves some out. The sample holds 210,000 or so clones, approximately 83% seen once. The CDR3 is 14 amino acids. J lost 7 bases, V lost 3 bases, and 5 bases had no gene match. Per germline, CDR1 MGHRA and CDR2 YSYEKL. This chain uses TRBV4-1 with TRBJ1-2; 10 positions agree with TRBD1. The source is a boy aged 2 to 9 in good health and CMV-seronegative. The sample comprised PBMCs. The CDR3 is CASSQGTGVIGYTF. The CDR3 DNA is TGCGCCAGCAGCCAGGGGACAGGGGTAATTGGCTACACCTTC.